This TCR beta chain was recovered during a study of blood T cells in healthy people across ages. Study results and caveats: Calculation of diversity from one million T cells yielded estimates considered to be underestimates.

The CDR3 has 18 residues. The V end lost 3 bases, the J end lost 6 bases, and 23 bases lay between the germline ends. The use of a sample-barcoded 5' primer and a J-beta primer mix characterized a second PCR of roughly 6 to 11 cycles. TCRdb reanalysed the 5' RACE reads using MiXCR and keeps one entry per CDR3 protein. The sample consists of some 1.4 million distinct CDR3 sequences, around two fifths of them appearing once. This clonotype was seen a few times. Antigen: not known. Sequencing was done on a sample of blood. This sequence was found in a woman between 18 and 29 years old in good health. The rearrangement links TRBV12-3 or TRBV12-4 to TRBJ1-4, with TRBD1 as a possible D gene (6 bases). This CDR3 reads CASSFALSQGVIDEKLFF. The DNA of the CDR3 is TGTGCCAGCAGTTTCGCTTTGTCACAGGGAGTTATTGATGAAAAACTGTTTTTT.